This T cell receptor (beta chain) was identified in a study of CD8 T cells in Susac syndrome. Random hexamers were used to reverse transcribe roughly 0.45 to 1 ug of RNA. MiXCR was run by TCRdb on the immunoSEQ multiplex PCR reads, yielding one entry per CDR3 protein. The sample consists of 200,000 or so distinct CDR3 sequences, approximately 95% of them appearing once. The V gene's germline CDR1 is DFQATT and CDR2 SNEGSKA (reference sequence). This CDR3 has 17 residues. J gave up 4 bases and V 7 bases, and 16 bases lay outside the gene matches. This receptor was identified in a human donor with Susac syndrome. The sequencing input was CD8+ T cells from PBMCs. The chain links TRBV20-1 to TRBJ2-1, with 10 bases that match TRBD2. The CDR3 loop reads CSDLPHLGTSDYNEQFF. CDR3 DNA: TGCAGTGACCTTCCCCATCTAGGGACTAGCGATTACAATGAGCAGTTCTTC.